This entry lists 26 T cell receptor beta chains sequenced from one sample in a study of T cells in Graves' hyperthyroidism and ophthalmopathy. It was RNA transcripts that yielded the amplified TCR beta CDR3 regions. The TCR CDR3 first-round RT-PCR relied on the HTBI primer set. TCRdb ran MiXCR on the multiplex PCR reads and lists one entry per CDR3 protein. This table holds about 640,000 distinct CDR3 sequences, under 25% found once. Source material: blood. The receptors were sampled from a man aged 25-40 years with Graves' ophthalmopathy.

This chain links TRBV11-1 with TRBJ2-7, with a tentative D call TRBD2 (7 bases). CDR3 length: 15 residues. Germline CDR1 SGHAT, CDR2 FQDESV (reference sequence). The V and J ends lost 1 base and 2 bases respectively, with 12 bases between them. CDR3 DNA: TGTGCCAGCAGCTTAGGGCGGGGGCGAGCCTACGAGCAGTACTTC. Translation gives CASSLGRGRAYEQYF.

The chain links TRBV6-1 to TRBJ2-5; 15 bases line up with TRBD2. This CDR3 has 16 residues. J was trimmed by 3 bases and V by 7 bases; bases with no gene match: 6. Per the germline V gene, CDR1 is MNHNS and CDR2 is SASEGT. The CDR3 protein is CASTGTSGRKEETQYF. For the CDR3, the DNA is TGTGCCAGCACGGGGACTAGCGGGAGGAAAGAAGAGACCCAGTACTTC.

The chain couples TRBV11-2 to TRBJ1-2; unclear D gene. The V end lost 0 bases, the J end lost 5 bases, and 13 bases lay between the germline ends. Germline values: CDR1 SGHAT, CDR2 FQNNGV. The CDR3 runs to 15 residues. For the CDR3, the DNA is TGTGCCAGCAGCTTAGAAGCTGGACGGCAATATGGCTACACCTTC. This codes for CASSLEAGRQYGYTF.

V usage is TRBV10-3 and J usage is TRBJ1-3; tentatively, D is TRBD1 (5 bases). V lost 2 bases to trimming and J lost 4 bases, with 9 bases between them. Germline CDR1 and CDR2: ENHRY and SYGVKD. The CDR3 covers 14 residues. CDR3 residues: CAISETGGGNTIYF. CDR3 nucleotides: TGTGCCATCAGTGAGACAGGTGGGGGAAACACCATATATTTT.

J is TRBJ1-1 and V is TRBV20-1, with unresolved D. This CDR3 has 13 residues. Deletions cut 3 bases from V and 2 bases from J, with 10 bases between. Germline assignment: CDR1 DFQATT and CDR2 SNEGSKA (reference sequence). CDR3 loop: CSASSRYNTEAFF. The CDR3 DNA reads as TGCAGTGCTAGTTCCCGGTATAACACTGAAGCTTTCTTT.

CDR3 sequence reads: CASSLEVLGEQYF. DNA of the CDR3: TGTGCCAGCAGCTTAGAGGTTCTAGGGGAGCAGTACTTC. This sequence joins TRBV11-2 and TRBJ2-7; D unclear. V lost 0 bases, J lost 7 bases, and 10 bases lay in between. Germline V gene lookup returns CDR1 SGHAT and CDR2 FQNNGV. The CDR3 sequence is 13 residues long.

The chain has TRBV4-2 and TRBJ1-3; no reliable D call. The germline V and J ends were trimmed by 0 bases and 0 bases, with 9 bases remaining between them. The CDR3 is made up of 16 amino acids. Germline lookup yields CDR1 LGHNA and CDR2 YNFKEQ. CDR3 nucleotide sequence: TGTGCCAGCAGCCAAGATGCTCTCGGCTCTGGAAACACCATATATTTT. Residues: CASSQDALGSGNTIYF.

This chain joins TRBV18 and TRBJ1-5, with TRBD1 matching over 7 bases. Trimming cost V 4 bases and J 4 bases; bases outside gene matches: 10. The CDR3 has 16 amino acids. CDR1 and CDR2 from the germline V gene are KGHSH and LQKENI. The CDR3 DNA reads as TGTGCCAGCTCACGCCTCCGGGACAGACCGAATCAGCCCCAGCATTTT. Protein sequence: CASSRLRDRPNQPQHF.

This clonotype was picked up many times. The chain is built from TRBV11-2 and TRBJ2-7, with D unresolved. There are 16 residues in the CDR3. V dropped 1 base and J dropped 2 bases, with 15 bases sitting between them. The germline V gene has CDR1 SGHAT and CDR2 FQNNGV. The CDR3: CASSLGLTHSTYEQYF. The DNA of the CDR3 is TGTGCCAGCAGCTTAGGCCTCACTCATTCCACCTACGAGCAGTACTTC.

In this sample, this clonotype turned up many times. This sequence joins TRBV18 and TRBJ2-5, with unresolved D. Between the trimmed V and J ends, which lost 0 bases and 5 bases, there was a span of 7 bases. CDR3 length: 13 amino acids. Germline V gene lookup returns CDR1 KGHSH and CDR2 LQKENI. The DNA for the CDR3 is TGTGCCAGCTCACCACCTCCCGGGGAGACCCAGTACTTC. Translating gives CASSPPPGETQYF.

This clonotype has a count of ten or more. The chain uses TRBV28 and TRBJ2-7, with 7 bases identical to TRBD1. After removal of 1 base from V and 1 base from J, the junction contained 4 bases not matched to a gene. The germline V gene encodes CDR1 MDHEN and CDR2 SYDVKM. The CDR3 is 15 residues long. DNA of the CDR3: TGTGCCAGCAGTTTATTAGGGGGCGTATCCTACGAGCAGTACTTC. The encoded protein is CASSLLGGVSYEQYF.

The table lists this clonotype with many counts. The chain employs TRBV12-3 or TRBV12-4 and TRBJ1-1; D is unresolved. The V gene lost 6 bases and the J gene lost 4 bases, with 6 bases spanning the gap. The CDR3 extends over 11 amino acids. The CDR3 sequence: CASRLSTEAFF. The CDR3 DNA follows: TGTGCCAGCAGACTAAGCACTGAAGCTTTCTTT.

The rearrangement joins TRBV24-1 to TRBJ2-1; 11 nucleotides agree with TRBD2. This CDR3 has 15 residues. J lost 7 bases, V lost 5 bases, and 6 bases had no gene match. Germline V CDR1 and CDR2: KGHDR, SFDVKD. This CDR3 reads CATSGAASGRNEQFF. The CDR3 nucleotides read TGTGCCACCAGTGGGGCGGCTAGCGGGAGGAATGAGCAGTTCTTC.

The chain employs TRBV7-2 and TRBJ2-1; 7 bases are a match to TRBD1. Germline values: CDR1 SGHTA, CDR2 FQGNSA. V lost 3 bases, J lost 3 bases, and 5 bases stayed unmatched. The CDR3 runs 15 residues. CDR3 residues: CASSFGGTDYNEQFF. In nucleotides, the CDR3 is TGTGCCAGCAGCTTTGGTGGGACAGACTACAATGAGCAGTTCTTC.

The chain is built from TRBV27 and TRBJ1-6; TRBD1 aligns across 9 bases. Germline V gene lookup returns CDR1 MNHEY and CDR2 SMNVEV (reference sequence). V dropped 0 bases and J dropped 10; count of bases not matched to a gene: 13. CDR3 length equals 18 residues. The DNA for the CDR3 is TGTGCCAGCAGTTTATCAAAGGGACAGGGACGTGTTAAGTCACCCCTCCACTTT. This codes for CASSLSKGQGRVKSPLHF.

This clonotype appeared many times. The chain carries TRBV11-2 and TRBJ1-5; 7 bases are a match to TRBD1. CDR1 is SGHAT and CDR2 is FQNNGV in the germline V gene. V trimming: 1 base; J trimming: 6 bases; junction bases outside the gene matches: 6. The CDR3 has 15 amino acids. The CDR3 region is CASSLGQGGVQPQHF. The CDR3 region has the DNA TGTGCCAGCAGCTTAGGACAGGGAGGTGTTCAGCCCCAGCATTTT.

The rearrangement joins TRBV27 to TRBJ2-1; TRBD2 agrees at 14 bases. Germline lookup yields CDR1 MNHEY and CDR2 SMNVEV (reference sequence). After removal of 2 bases from V and 8 bases from J, the junction contained 8 bases not matched to a gene. The CDR3 covers 17 residues. The CDR3 spells CASSLPRLAGGPHEQFF. The DNA of the CDR3 is TGTGCCAGCAGTTTACCCCGACTAGCGGGAGGGCCCCATGAGCAGTTCTTC.

The V gene is TRBV29-1, the J gene TRBJ2-5; 7 bases match TRBD1. CDR3 length: 15 amino acids. Germline loops: CDR1 SQVTM, CDR2 ANQGSEA. Germline trimming cut 5 bases from V and 3 bases from J; bases unmatched to any gene: 12. The CDR3 spells CSVLPPTGNEETQYF. CDR3 nucleotide sequence: TGCAGCGTTCTTCCCCCGACAGGGAATGAAGAGACCCAGTACTTC.

Many counts were recorded for this clonotype. The V call is TRBV27, the J call TRBJ2-3; 9 bases line up with TRBD2. Trimming at V came to 3 bases and at J to 2 bases, leaving 6 bases not matched to a gene. In germline, CDR1 is MNHEY, CDR2 SMNVEV (reference sequence). The CDR3 is 16 residues long. CDR3 nucleotides: TGTGCCAGCAGTTTTTGGCTAGCGGGAACCACAGATACGCAGTATTTT. It yields the protein CASSFWLAGTTDTQYF.

The chain recombines TRBV24-1 with TRBJ2-3; the match to TRBD2 covers 13 bases. The V gene end was trimmed by 7 bases and the J gene end by 2 bases; junction bases not matched to a gene: 8. CDR1 and CDR2 (germline): KGHDR, SFDVKD. There are 17 residues in the CDR3. The CDR3 DNA follows: TGTGCCACCAGCCTCCCGGGACTAGCGGGACTCACAGATACGCAGTATTTT. It specifies CATSLPGLAGLTDTQYF.

This clonotype was seen repeatedly, ten times or more. The chain combines TRBV27 with TRBJ2-1; 13 bases map to TRBD2. CDR3 length equals 14 residues. The V segment lost 5 bases and the J segment 7 bases; nucleotides outside the gene matches: 2. Germline CDR1 reads MNHEY; CDR2 reads SMNVEV (reference sequence). The chain's CDR3 is CASSGTSGVNEQFF. CDR3 nucleotides: TGTGCCAGCAGTGGGACTAGCGGGGTGAATGAGCAGTTCTTC.

This clonotype was recorded a few times. V gene TRBV7-3 combines with J gene TRBJ2-4; the match to TRBD2 covers 9 bases. With V trimmed by 7 bases and J by 1 base, 17 bases remained unmatched. The CDR3 covers 19 residues. The germline CDR1 and CDR2 sequences are SGHTA and FQGTGA. As DNA, the CDR3 is TGTGCCAGCAAAGGTTGGCCCTCTTCTAGCGGGGATGCCAAAAACATTCAGTACTTC. As protein: CASKGWPSSSGDAKNIQYF.

This clonotype has a count of ten or more. The V call is TRBV13, the J call TRBJ2-1; 8 bases line up with TRBD1. Trimming removed 4 bases from V and 2 bases from J; junction bases left unmatched: 13. The CDR3 extends over 18 amino acids. Per the germline V gene, CDR1 is PRHDT and CDR2 is FYEKMQ (reference sequence). CDR3 bases: TGTGCCAGCAGCTCCCGAGACAGGGGAATCCCTGCCTACAATGAGCAGTTCTTC. Its protein is CASSSRDRGIPAYNEQFF.

This clonotype appeared many times. An end of the junction does not agree with germline; a read error may underlie this. V is TRBV7-3 and J is TRBJ2-7, with D maybe TRBD2 (7 bases). Looked up from germline, CDR1 is SGHTA and CDR2 is FQGTGA. CDR3 length equals 13 residues. The CDR3 DNA reads TGCGCCAGCAGCAGGGGAGGGGACTACGAGCAGTACTTC. Protein: CASSRGGDYEQYF.

This clonotype was observed many times. The chain employs TRBV28 and TRBJ1-2; D ambiguous. From germline, CDR1 is MDHEN and CDR2 SYDVKM. V gave up 6 bases and J gave up 4 bases, with 15 bases separating them. The CDR3 consists of 14 residues. CDR3 in DNA: TGTGCCAGCAGAACCGGGTCCCGGGGCTATGGCTACACCTTC. Amino acids: CASRTGSRGYGYTF.

This clonotype was counted only a few times. The genes are TRBV20-1 and TRBJ2-7; D uncertain. This CDR3 has 14 amino acids. Germline V gene lookup returns CDR1 DFQATT and CDR2 SNEGSKA (reference sequence). The V and J ends lost 5 bases and 0 bases respectively, with 14 bases between them. The CDR3 region is CSAPMGYPSYEQYF. CDR3 DNA: TGCAGTGCTCCCATGGGGTACCCCTCCTACGAGCAGTACTTC.